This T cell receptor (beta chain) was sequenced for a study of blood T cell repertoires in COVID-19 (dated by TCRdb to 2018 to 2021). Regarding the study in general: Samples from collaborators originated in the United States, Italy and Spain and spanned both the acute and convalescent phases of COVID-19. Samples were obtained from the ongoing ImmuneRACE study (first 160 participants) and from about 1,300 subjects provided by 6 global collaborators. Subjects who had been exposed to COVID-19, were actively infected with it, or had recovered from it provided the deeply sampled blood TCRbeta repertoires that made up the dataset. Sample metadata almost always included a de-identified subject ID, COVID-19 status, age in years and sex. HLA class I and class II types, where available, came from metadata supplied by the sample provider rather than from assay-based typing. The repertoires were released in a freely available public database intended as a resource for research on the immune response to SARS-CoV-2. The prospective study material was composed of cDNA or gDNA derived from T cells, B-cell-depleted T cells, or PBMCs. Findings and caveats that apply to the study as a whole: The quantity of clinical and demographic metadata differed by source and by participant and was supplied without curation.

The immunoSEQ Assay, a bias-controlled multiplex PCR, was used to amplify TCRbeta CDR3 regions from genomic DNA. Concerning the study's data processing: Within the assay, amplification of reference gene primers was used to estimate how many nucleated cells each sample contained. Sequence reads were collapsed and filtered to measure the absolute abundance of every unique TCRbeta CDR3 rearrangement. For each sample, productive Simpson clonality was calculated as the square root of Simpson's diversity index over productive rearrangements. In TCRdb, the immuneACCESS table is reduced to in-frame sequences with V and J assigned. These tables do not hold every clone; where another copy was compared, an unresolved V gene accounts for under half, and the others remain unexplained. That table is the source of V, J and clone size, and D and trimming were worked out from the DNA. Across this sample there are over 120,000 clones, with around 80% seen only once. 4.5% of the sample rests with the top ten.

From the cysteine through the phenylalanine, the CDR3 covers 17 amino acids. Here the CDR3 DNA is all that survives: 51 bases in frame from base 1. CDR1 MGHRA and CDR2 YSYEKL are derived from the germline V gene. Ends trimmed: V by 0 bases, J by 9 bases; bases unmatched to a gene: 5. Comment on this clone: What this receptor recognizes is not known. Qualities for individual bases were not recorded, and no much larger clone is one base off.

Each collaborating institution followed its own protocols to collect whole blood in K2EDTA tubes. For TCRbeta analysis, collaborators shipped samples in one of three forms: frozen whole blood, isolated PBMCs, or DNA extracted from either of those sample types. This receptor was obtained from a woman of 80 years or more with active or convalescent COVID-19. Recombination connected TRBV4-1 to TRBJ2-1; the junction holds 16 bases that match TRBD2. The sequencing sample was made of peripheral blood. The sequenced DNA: TGCGCCAGCAGCCAAGATTCGGGACTAGCGGGGGGGACTGAGCAGTTCTTC. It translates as CASSQDSGLAGGTEQFF.